Presented here are 15 T cell receptor beta chains from one specimen sequenced in a study of brain T cells in children with intractable seizures. Time point defined: blood from clinic visit 5 months post-surgery; TSC patient then seizure free. Assay: immunoSEQ multiplex PCR; the TCRdb copy retains only in-frame clones and omits some. Of 340,000 or so clones detected, about 94% appear once; the ten largest clones hold about 5.8%. Sequencing was performed on peripheral blood, taken less than 6 months after surgery. Receptors originate from a boy under two years old with tuberous sclerosis and intractable seizures.

The chain carries TRBV19 and TRBJ1-4; D unclear. The germline CDR1 and CDR2 sequences are LNHDA and SQIVND (reference sequence). The CDR3 extends over 13 amino acids. V was shortened by 9 bases and J by 6 bases, with 14 bases between the two germline ends. The CDR3 region is CASGPVSHEKLFF. CDR3 sequence (DNA): TGTGCCAGCGGACCGGTCTCACATGAAAAACTGTTTTTT.

The gene calls are TRBV5-4 and TRBJ1-2; possible D gene TRBD1, 6 bases. Germline V gives CDR1 SGHNT, CDR2 YYREEE (reference sequence). V was trimmed by 4 bases and J by 8 bases, leaving 15 bases between them. The CDR3 extends over 13 amino acids. The CDR3 spells CASSTDRTGGYTF. The CDR3 coding sequence is TGTGCCAGCAGCACCGACAGGACGGGGGGCTACACCTTC. The entire variable domain, with the rest obtained from reference TRBV5-4 and TRBJ1-2, is as follows: ETGVTQSPTHLIKTRGQQVTLRCSSQSGHNTVSWYQQALGQGPQFIFQYYREEENGRGNFPPRFSGLQFPNYSSELNVNALELDDSALYLCASSTDRTGGYTFGSGTRLTVV.

This clone was seen only a few times. The chain joins TRBV6-5 to TRBJ2-3; tentative D call: TRBD2 (6 bases). There are 15 residues in the CDR3. Trimming took off 6 bases at V and 3 bases at J, with 16 bases between the two ends. CDR1 is MNHEY and CDR2 is SVGAGI in the germline V gene. The CDR3 nucleotides are TGTGCCAGCAGGCCACCGGGACGGGGGACAGATACGCAGTATTTT. This gives the protein CASRPPGRGTDTQYF.

The CDR3 region has the DNA TGTGCCAGCAGCTTAATAGGCGGACAGTGCGGGGAGCTGTTTTTT. The encoded protein is CASSLIGGQCGELFF. The gene calls are TRBV11-2 and TRBJ2-2; TRBD1 might be the D (6 bases). Trimming removed 2 bases from V and 7 bases from J, with 14 bases in between. This CDR3 has 15 amino acids. Per germline, CDR1 SGHAT and CDR2 FQNNGV.

The gene calls are TRBV30 and TRBJ1-4; D not certain. V was clipped by 8 bases and J by 8 bases, with 15 bases between them. The V gene's germline CDR1 is GTSNPN and CDR2 SVGIG (reference sequence). The CDR3 runs 12 residues. CDR3 DNA sequence: TGTGCCGGTGGGGATTCGGTAGAAAAACTGTTTTTT. It codes for CAGGDSVEKLFF.

V usage is TRBV5-4 and J usage is TRBJ2-3; 10 bases fit TRBD2. Germline lookup yields CDR1 SGHNT and CDR2 YYREEE (reference sequence). J gave up 4 bases and V 4 bases, and 6 bases lay outside the gene matches. The CDR3 consists of 15 residues. The CDR3: CASSPWTSGSDTQYF. CDR3 coding DNA: TGTGCCAGCAGCCCCTGGACTAGCGGTTCAGATACGCAGTATTTT.

This chain links TRBV7-3 with TRBJ2-1; 8 bases map to TRBD2. V shed 3 bases, J shed 3 bases, and the junction held 1 base outside the gene matches. Germline-derived CDR1 and CDR2 are SGHTA and FQGTGA. The CDR3 spans 14 residues. In DNA, the CDR3 is TGTGCCAGCAGCTTTAGCGGGGACTACAATGAGCAGTTCTTC. This codes for CASSFSGDYNEQFF.

This chain uses TRBV20-1 with TRBJ2-7; no clear D gene. V shed 5 bases and J shed 0 bases, with 5 bases lying between them. Germline CDR1 reads DFQATT; CDR2 reads SNEGSKA (reference sequence). This CDR3 contains 11 residues. The CDR3 spells CSASVSYEQYF. CDR3 nucleotides: TGCAGTGCTTCCGTCTCCTACGAGCAGTACTTC.

As for this clone: This specimen includes other DNA sequences encoding the same CDR3. The rearrangement joins TRBV5-1 to TRBJ1-2, with TRBD1 identical over 8 bases. The CDR3 loop spans 13 amino acids. Germline V gives CDR1 SGHRS, CDR2 YFSETQ. Trimming removed 2 bases from V and 5 bases from J; junction bases left unmatched: 2. The DNA for the CDR3 is TGCGCCAGCAGCTTACAGGGGGATTATGGCTACACCTTC. This translates into CASSLQGDYGYTF.

The chain couples TRBV27 to TRBJ2-5, with TRBD2 matching 8 bases. Trimming took 2 bases from V and 4 from J; bases not matched to a gene: 12. Germline CDR1 reads MNHEY; CDR2 reads SMNVEV (reference sequence). This CDR3 has 17 residues. The CDR3 nucleotides are TGTGCCAGCAGTTTAAGGTGGGCGGGGGGCGTAGGAGAGACCCAGTACTTC. Translated: CASSLRWAGGVGETQYF.

The CDR3: CASSNQVTYEQYF. The CDR3 nucleotides read TGTGCCAGTAGTAATCAGGTAACCTACGAGCAGTACTTC. The genes are TRBV19 and TRBJ2-7, with no clear D. Germline assignment: CDR1 LNHDA and CDR2 SQIVND (reference sequence). The V gene lost 4 bases and the J gene lost 2 bases, with 9 bases spanning the gap. The CDR3 length is 13 residues.

The rearrangement joins TRBV16 to TRBJ2-7; D unclear. Germline CDR1 KGHSY, CDR2 FQNENV. V was pared by 0 bases and J by 6 bases, with 9 bases between. The CDR3 has 13 residues. The CDR3 is CASSQSGPGEQYF. The CDR3 DNA is TGTGCCAGCAGCCAATCCGGGCCCGGCGAGCAGTACTTC.

The V and J genes are TRBV5-6 and TRBJ2-7; no reliable D call. The germline CDR1 and CDR2 sequences are SGHDT and YYEEEE. The CDR3 consists of 13 residues. Between the trimmed V and J ends, which lost 0 bases and 0 bases, there was a span of 4 bases. The CDR3 spells CASSLANSYEQYF. The CDR3 DNA reads as TGTGCCAGCAGCTTGGCGAACTCCTACGAGCAGTACTTC.

The V and J genes are TRBV7-2 and TRBJ1-1; 8 bases align to TRBD1. After removal of 0 bases from V and 8 bases from J, the junction contained 5 bases not matched to a gene. The CDR3 covers 14 residues. CDR1 and CDR2 from the germline V gene are SGHTA and FQGNSA. The CDR3 nucleotides are TGTGCCAGCAGCTTAGCCGGACAGGGAGGCGAAGCTTTCTTT. Protein: CASSLAGQGGEAFF.

This chain uses TRBV28 with TRBJ1-5; 7 bases are a match to TRBD1. Germline V gene data show CDR1 as MDHEN and CDR2 as SYDVKM. CDR3 length: 16 amino acids. J gave up 5 bases and V 5 bases, and 12 bases lay outside the gene matches. The CDR3 is CASSAPWTGGYQPQHF. The CDR3 coding sequence is TGTGCCAGCAGTGCTCCTTGGACAGGCGGTTATCAGCCCCAGCATTTT. Variable domain in full (rest from reference TRBV28 and TRBJ1-5): DVKVTQSSRYLVKRTGEKVFLECVQDMDHENMFWYRQDPGLGLRLIYFSYDVKMKEKGDIPEGYSVSREKKERFSLILESASTNQTSMYLCASSAPWTGGYQPQHFGDGTRLSIL.